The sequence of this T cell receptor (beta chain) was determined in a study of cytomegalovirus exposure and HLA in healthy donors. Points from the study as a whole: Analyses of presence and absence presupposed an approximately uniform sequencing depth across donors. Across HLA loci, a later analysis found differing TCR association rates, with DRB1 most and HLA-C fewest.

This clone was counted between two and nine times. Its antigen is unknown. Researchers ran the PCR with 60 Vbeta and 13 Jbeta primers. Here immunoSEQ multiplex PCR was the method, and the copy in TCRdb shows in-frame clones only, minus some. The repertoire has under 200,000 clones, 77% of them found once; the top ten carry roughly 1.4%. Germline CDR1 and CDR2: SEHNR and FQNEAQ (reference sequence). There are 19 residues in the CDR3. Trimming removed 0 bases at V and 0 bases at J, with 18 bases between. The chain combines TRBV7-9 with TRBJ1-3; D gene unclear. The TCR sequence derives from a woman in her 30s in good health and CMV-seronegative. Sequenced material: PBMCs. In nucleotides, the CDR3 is TGTGCCAGCAGCTTAGCTGGTAGTCGTCCCTCCCTCTCTGGAAACACCATATATTTT. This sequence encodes CASSLAGSRPSLSGNTIYF.